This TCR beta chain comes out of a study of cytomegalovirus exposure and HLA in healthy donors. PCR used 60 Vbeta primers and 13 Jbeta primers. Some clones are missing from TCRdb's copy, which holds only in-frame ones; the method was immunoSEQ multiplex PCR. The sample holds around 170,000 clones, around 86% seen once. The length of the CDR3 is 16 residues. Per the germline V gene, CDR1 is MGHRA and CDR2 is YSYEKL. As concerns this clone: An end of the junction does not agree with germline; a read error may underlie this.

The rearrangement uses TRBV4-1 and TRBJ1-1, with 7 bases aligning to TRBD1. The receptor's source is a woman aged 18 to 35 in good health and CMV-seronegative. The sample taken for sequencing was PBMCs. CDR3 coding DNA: TGTGCCAGCAGCCAAGATCACCTAACAGGGGACACTGAAGCTTTCTTT. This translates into CASSQDHLTGDTEAFF.